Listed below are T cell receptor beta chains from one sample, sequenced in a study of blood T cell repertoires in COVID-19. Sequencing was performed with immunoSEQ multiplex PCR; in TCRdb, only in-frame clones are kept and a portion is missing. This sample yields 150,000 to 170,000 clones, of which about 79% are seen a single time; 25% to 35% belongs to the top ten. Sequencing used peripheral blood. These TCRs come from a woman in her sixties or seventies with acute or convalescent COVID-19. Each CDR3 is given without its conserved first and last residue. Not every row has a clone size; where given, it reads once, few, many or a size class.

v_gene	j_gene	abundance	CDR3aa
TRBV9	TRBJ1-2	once	ASSVATGGQGHGYT
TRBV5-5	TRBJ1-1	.	ASSVFGTGGTF
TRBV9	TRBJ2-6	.	ASSSQSRGSGANVLT
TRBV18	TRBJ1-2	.	ASSPAAGFSYGYT
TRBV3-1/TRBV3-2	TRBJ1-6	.	ASSEGVNSGSSPLH
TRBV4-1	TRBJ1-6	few	ASSQDGTGQESPLH
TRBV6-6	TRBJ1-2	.	ASRAGQGYT
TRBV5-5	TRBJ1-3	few	ASSWTVNSGNTIY
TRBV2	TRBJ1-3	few	ASSEQGIGNTIY
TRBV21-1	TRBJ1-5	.	ASSNSAGEYNQPQH
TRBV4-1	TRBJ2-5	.	ASSQTGGETQY
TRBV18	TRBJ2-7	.	ASSQRGPSYEQY
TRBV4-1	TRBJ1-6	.	ASSVRPGQGRNSPLH
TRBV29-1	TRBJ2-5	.	SARTSPGETQY
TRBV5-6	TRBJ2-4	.	ASSLDGGGAEAKNIQY
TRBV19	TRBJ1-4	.	ASSIGYREKLF
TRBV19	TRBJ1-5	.	ASSISGALGQPQH
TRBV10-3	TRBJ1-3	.	AIRTGNSGNTIY
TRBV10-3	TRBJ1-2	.	AISPDSNYGYT
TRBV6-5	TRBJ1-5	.	ASRVRQGHQPQH
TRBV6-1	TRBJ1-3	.	ASSESRNTIY
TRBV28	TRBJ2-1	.	ASSARTSGSYNEQF
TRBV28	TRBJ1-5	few	ASRRGGQQPQH
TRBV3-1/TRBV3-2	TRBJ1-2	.	ASSIRGQYGGYT
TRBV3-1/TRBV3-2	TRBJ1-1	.	ASSPRSGLVNTEAF
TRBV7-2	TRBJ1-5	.	ASSLTGTGSQPQH
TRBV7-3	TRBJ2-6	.	ASSLQVQGATGANVLT
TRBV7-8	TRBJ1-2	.	ASSLFGLGTGFGGYT
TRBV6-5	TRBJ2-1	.	ASSLSPDLYNEQF
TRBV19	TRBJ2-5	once	ASSRLGLAGQETQY
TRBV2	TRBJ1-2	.	AGRQGGSYGYT
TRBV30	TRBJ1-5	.	AWSVGAGEGPQH
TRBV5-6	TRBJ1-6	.	ASRGTSGSPLH
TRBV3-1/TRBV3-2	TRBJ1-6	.	ASSQAAVTPSSYNSPLH
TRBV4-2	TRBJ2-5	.	ASSQEGQYQETQY
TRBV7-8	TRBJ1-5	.	ASSQDRRPNQPQH